Below are 10 T cell receptor beta chains sequenced from a single sample in a study of radiation and T cells in renal cell carcinoma. Time point of the sample: baseline pretreatment blood. Documented treatment: 15 Gy SBRT to primary tumor, nephrectomy 4 weeks later. The repertoire was sequenced with immunoSEQ multiplex PCR; TCRdb's copy has only in-frame clones and lacks some. The data contain 70,000 to 95,000 clones, 82% of them singletons. Material: blood, obtained from a patient whose treatment included radiotherapy and nephrectomy. These receptor sequences come from a man between 60 and 75 years old with renal cell carcinoma.

V is TRBV4-2 and J is TRBJ2-2, with 8 bases lining up with TRBD2. Germline V lookup: CDR1 LGHNA, CDR2 YNFKEQ. The CDR3 has 17 residues. V was clipped by 4 bases and J by 2 bases; unmatched bases: 9. The CDR3 spells CASSRIAGTRNTGELFF. The CDR3 nucleotides are TGTGCCAGCAGCCGAATAGCGGGAACCAGAAACACCGGGGAGCTGTTTTTT.

This chain joins TRBV2 and TRBJ1-2; maybe TRBD1 (6 bases). V was clipped by 1 base and J by 8 bases, with 14 bases between them. Germline-derived CDR1 and CDR2 are SNHLY and FYNNEI. This CDR3 has 14 residues. The CDR3, as DNA: TGTGCCAGCAGTGAAGTTCGGGGGGCGGAGGGCTACACCTTC. As protein: CASSEVRGAEGYTF.

The sample holds one count of this clone. The chain carries TRBV6-1 and TRBJ1-1; D is unclear. Per germline, CDR1 MNHNS and CDR2 SASEGT. The CDR3 loop spans 12 amino acids. V lost 0 bases and J lost 9, with 8 bases in between. Written as DNA, the CDR3 is TGTGCCAGCAGTGAAGCCGGGCAGAAAGCTTTCTTT. Translated, it gives CASSEAGQKAFF.

This rearrangement joins TRBV6-5 to TRBJ2-7; TRBD1 agrees at 7 bases. Trimming took 6 bases from V and 0 from J; bases not matched to a gene: 5. CDR1 MNHEY and CDR2 SVGAGI come from the germline V gene. The CDR3 is 14 residues long. The CDR3 DNA reads TGTGCCAGCAGCAGGACAGGTTACTCCTACGAGCAGTACTTC. Its translation is CASSRTGYSYEQYF.

The CDR3 protein is CASSRDRAQETQYF. CDR3 coding DNA: TGCGCCAGCAGTCGGGACAGGGCTCAAGAGACCCAGTACTTC. V and J are TRBV5-1 and TRBJ2-5, with 9 bases matching TRBD1. Germline V gene sequence: CDR1 SGHRS, CDR2 YFSETQ. The CDR3 totals 14 residues. V lost 5 bases, J lost 2 bases, and 4 bases stayed unmatched. The variable domain in full, with the rest retrieved from reference TRBV5-1 and TRBJ2-5, is KAGVTQTPRYLIKTRGQQVTLSCSPISGHRSVSWYQQTPGQGLQFLFEYFSETQRNKGNFPGRFSGRQFSNSRSEMNVSTLELGDSALYLCASSRDRAQETQYFGPGTRLLVL.

The gene calls are TRBV7-2 and TRBJ2-5; D possibly corresponds to TRBD2 (6 bases). Trimming stripped 5 bases from V and 5 bases from J, with 24 bases between. This CDR3 has 17 amino acids. CDR1 is SGHTA, CDR2 FQGNSA, per germline. CDR3 in amino acids: CASSPHSGEGGVETQYF. CDR3 bases: TGTGCCAGCAGCCCCCATAGTGGAGAAGGCGGGGTCGAGACCCAGTACTTC.

The rearrangement uses TRBV18 and TRBJ1-2, with D tentatively TRBD1 (5 bases). Trimming left V 3 bases short and J 4 bases short, with 12 bases between. Germline CDR1 is KGHSH and CDR2 is LQKENI. This CDR3 comprises 14 residues. The CDR3, as DNA: TGTGCCAGCTCACCCGGGGCAGGGAGCTATGGCTACACCTTC. Residues: CASSPGAGSYGYTF.

This rearrangement joins TRBV7-8 to TRBJ1-4; D not certain. The germline gives CDR1 SGHVS, CDR2 FQNEAQ. The length of the CDR3 is 16 residues. The V end was cut by 1 base, the J end by 7 bases, with 16 bases between. This CDR3 is CASSLEYGIRSEKLFF. The CDR3 coding sequence is TGTGCCAGCAGCTTAGAATACGGGATCAGGAGTGAAAAACTGTTTTTT.

The chain carries TRBV9 and TRBJ2-5, with 7 bases aligning to TRBD2. Trimming cost V 1 base and J 3 bases; bases outside gene matches: 12. The CDR3 sequence is 17 residues long. CDR1 and CDR2 from the germline V gene are SGDLS and YYNGEE. In nucleotides, the CDR3 is TGTGCCAGCAGCGTATGGGGGAGGGCTGCCGGGGAAGAGACCCAGTACTTC. Encoded protein: CASSVWGRAAGEETQYF.

This rearrangement joins TRBV5-6 to TRBJ1-1, with TRBD1 matching 7 bases. Germline CDR1 and CDR2: SGHDT and YYEEEE. There are 14 residues in the CDR3. The ends lost 7 bases at V and 1 base at J; junction bases unmatched: 7. CDR3: CASARTGGNTEAFF. Here the CDR3 DNA reads TGTGCCAGCGCCCGGACAGGCGGGAACACTGAAGCTTTCTTT. Supplemented by reference TRBV5-6 and TRBJ1-1, the full variable domain reads DAGVTQSPTHLIKTRGQQVTLRCSPKSGHDTVSWYQQALGQGPQFIFQYYEEEERQRGNFPDRFSGHQFPNYSSELNVNALLLGDSALYLCASARTGGNTEAFFGQGTRLTVV.